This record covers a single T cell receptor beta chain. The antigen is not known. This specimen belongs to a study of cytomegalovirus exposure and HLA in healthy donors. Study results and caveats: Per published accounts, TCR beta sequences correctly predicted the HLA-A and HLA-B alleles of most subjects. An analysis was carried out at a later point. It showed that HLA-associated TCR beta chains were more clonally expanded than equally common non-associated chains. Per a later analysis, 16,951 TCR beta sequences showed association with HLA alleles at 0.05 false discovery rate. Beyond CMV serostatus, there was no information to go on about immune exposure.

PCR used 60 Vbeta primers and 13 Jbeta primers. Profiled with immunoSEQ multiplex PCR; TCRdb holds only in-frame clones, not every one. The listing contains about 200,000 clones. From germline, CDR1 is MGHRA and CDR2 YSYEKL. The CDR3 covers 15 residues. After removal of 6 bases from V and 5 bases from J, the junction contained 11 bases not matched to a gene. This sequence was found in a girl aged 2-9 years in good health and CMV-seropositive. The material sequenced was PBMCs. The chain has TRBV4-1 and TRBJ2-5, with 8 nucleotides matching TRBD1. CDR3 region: CASRTSTGAGETQYF. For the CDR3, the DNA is TGCGCCAGCAGAACTTCGACAGGGGCGGGGGAGACCCAGTACTTC.